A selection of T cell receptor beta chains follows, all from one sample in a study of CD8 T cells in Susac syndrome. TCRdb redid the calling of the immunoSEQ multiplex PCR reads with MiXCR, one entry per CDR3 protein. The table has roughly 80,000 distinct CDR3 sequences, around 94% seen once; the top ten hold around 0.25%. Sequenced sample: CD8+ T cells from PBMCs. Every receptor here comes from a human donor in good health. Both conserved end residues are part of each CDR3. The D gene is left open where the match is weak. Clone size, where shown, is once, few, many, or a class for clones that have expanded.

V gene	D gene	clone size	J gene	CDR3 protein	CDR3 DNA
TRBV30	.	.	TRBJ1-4	CAWSDITNEKLFF	TGTGCCTGGTCGGACATTACTAATGAAAAACTGTTTTTT
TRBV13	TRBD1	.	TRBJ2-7	CASSFGTVGIQQYF	TGTGCCAGCAGCTTCGGGACAGTCGGGATTCAGCAGTACTTC
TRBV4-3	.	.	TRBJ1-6	CASSQGDGHITSPLHF	TGCGCCAGCAGCCAAGGGGACGGACACATCACTTCACCCCTCCACTTT
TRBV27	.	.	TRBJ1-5	CASSLQVYQPQHF	TGTGCCAGCAGTTTACAGGTTTATCAGCCCCAGCATTTT
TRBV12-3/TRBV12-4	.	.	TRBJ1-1	CASRLGLENTEAFF	TGTGCCAGCAGACTGGGGTTAGAGAACACTGAAGCTTTCTTT
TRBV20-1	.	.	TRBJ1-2	CSARGRQDIGGYTF	TGCAGTGCCAGGGGTAGACAGGACATAGGTGGCTACACCTTC
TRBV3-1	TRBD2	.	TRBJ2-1	CASSLSGGPIRDEQFF	TGTGCCAGCAGCCTAAGCGGGGGCCCGATTCGGGATGAGCAGTTCTTC
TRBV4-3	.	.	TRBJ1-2	CASSQDWGGADGYTF	TGCGCCAGCAGCCAAGATTGGGGAGGGGCGGATGGCTACACCTTC
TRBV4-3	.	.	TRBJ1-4	CASSQDFQRNEKLFF	TGCGCCAGCAGCCAAGATTTCCAGAGAAATGAAAAACTGTTTTTT
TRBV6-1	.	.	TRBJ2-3	CASSEGLSTDTQYF	TGTGCCAGCAGTGAAGGACTTTCCACAGATACGCAGTATTTT
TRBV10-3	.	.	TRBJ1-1	CAIRGHGWNTEAFF	TGTGCCATCAGGGGACATGGATGGAACACTGAAGCTTTCTTT
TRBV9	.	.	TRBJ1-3	CASSKGLSGNTIYF	TGTGCCAGCAGCAAGGGCCTCTCTGGAAACACCATATATTTT
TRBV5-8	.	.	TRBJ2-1	CASRPPGHLLF	TGTGCCAGCAGGCCTCCGGGACACCTCCTCTTC
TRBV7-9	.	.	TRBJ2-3	CASSPFRDIQSDTQYF	TGTGCCAGCAGCCCCTTCCGGGACATACAATCAGATACGCAGTATTTT
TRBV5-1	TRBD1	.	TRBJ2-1	CASSAPGTDYFF	TGCGCCAGCAGCGCGCCGGGGACAGACTACTTCTTC
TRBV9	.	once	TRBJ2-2	CASSVPGELFF	TGTGCCAGCAGCGTCCCCGGGGAGCTGTTTTTT
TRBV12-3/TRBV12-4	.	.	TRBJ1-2	CASSPTIAWGRGGYTF	TGTGCCAGCAGTCCCACCATCGCATGGGGAAGAGGTGGCTACACCTTC
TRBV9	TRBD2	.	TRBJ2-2	CASSFPGLAGTHTGELFF	TGTGCCAGCAGCTTCCCGGGACTAGCGGGAACGCACACCGGGGAGCTGTTTTTT
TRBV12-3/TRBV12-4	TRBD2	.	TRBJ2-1	CASSSLTSGSLVEQFF	TGTGCCAGCAGTTCCCTAACTAGCGGGAGTCTGGTTGAGCAGTTCTTC
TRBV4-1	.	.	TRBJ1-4	CASSQDAGQGHEKLFF	TGCGCCAGCAGCCAAGATGCCGGGCAGGGCCATGAAAAACTGTTTTTT
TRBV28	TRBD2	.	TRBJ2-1	CAISSGKGEQFF	TGTGCTATATCTAGCGGGAAGGGTGAGCAGTTCTTC
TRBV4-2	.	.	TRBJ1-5	CASSPTPEDGQPQHF	TGTGCCAGCAGCCCCACCCCAGAAGACGGGCAGCCCCAGCATTTT
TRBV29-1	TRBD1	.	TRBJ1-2	CSVRGPIGLGQFYGYTF	TGCAGCGTAAGAGGCCCGATCGGCTTGGGACAGTTCTATGGCTACACCTTC
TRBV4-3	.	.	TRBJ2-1	CASSQGPGSGYNEQFF	TGCGCCAGCAGCCAAGGGCCGGGAAGTGGGTACAATGAGCAGTTCTTC
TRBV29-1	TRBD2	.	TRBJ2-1	CSVEDRGGPGTSGYNEQFF	TGCAGCGTTGAAGATAGGGGCGGACCCGGGACTAGCGGATACAATGAGCAGTTCTTC
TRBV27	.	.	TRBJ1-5	CASSRDRGGINQPQHF	TGTGCCAGCAGTCGAGACCGCGGGGGGATTAATCAGCCCCAGCATTTT
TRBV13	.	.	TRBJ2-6	CASSPEGPPSGANVLTF	TGTGCCAGCAGCCCAGAGGGGCCGCCCTCTGGGGCCAACGTCCTGACTTTC
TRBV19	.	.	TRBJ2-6	CASMGSSSGANVLTF	TGTGCCAGTATGGGCAGCAGCTCTGGGGCCAACGTCCTGACTTTC
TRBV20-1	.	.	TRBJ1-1	CSARDSMEPEAFF	TGCAGTGCTAGAGATTCGATGGAACCTGAAGCTTTCTTT
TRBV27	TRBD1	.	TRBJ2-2	CASSLSGTGAGELFF	TGTGCCAGCAGTTTATCGGGGACAGGGGCCGGGGAGCTGTTTTTT
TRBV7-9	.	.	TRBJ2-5	CASSLTEETQYF	TGTGCCAGCAGCTTGACAGAAGAGACCCAGTACTTC
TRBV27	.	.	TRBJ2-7	CASALGSSSYEQYF	TGTGCCAGCGCACTGGGGTCAAGCTCCTACGAGCAGTACTTC
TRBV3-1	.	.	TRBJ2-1	CASSQDESSYYNEQFF	TGTGCCAGCAGCCAAGATGAGTCTAGCTACTACAATGAGCAGTTCTTC
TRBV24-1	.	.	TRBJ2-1	CATSDQDKYNEQFF	TGTGCCACCAGTGATCAGGACAAGTACAATGAGCAGTTCTTC
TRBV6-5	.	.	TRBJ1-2	CASSYAQSRGHYGYTF	TGTGCCAGCAGTTACGCTCAGTCACGGGGTCACTATGGCTACACCTTC
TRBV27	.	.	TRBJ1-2	CASSLNRPNYGYTF	TGTGCCAGCAGTTTGAACAGACCTAACTATGGCTACACCTTC
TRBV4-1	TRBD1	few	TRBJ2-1	CASSQAGGPQFF	TGCGCCAGCAGCCAGGCAGGGGGCCCACAGTTCTTC
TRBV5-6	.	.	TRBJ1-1	CASSLAGWGGMNTEAFF	TGTGCCAGCAGCTTGGCAGGGTGGGGGGGAATGAACACTGAAGCTTTCTTT
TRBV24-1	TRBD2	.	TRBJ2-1	CATSDGASGMRNEQFF	TGTGCCACCAGTGATGGGGCTAGCGGGATGAGGAATGAGCAGTTCTTC
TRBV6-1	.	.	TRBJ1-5	CASSPGLPGNQPQHF	TGTGCCAGCAGTCCCGGACTCCCCGGCAATCAGCCCCAGCATTTT
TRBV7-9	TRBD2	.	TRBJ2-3	CASSILRASGGTDTQYF	TGTGCCAGCAGCATCCTACGAGCTAGCGGGGGCACAGATACGCAGTATTTT
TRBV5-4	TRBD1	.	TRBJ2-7	CASSGTGYYSYEQYF	TGTGCCAGCAGCGGGACAGGGTATTACTCCTACGAGCAGTACTTC
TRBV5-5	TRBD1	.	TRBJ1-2	CASRGTGPNYGYTF	TGTGCCAGCAGAGGGACAGGACCTAACTATGGCTACACCTTC
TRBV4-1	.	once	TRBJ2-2	CASNDRTGTGELFF	TGCGCCAGCAATGACAGGACGGGGACCGGGGAGCTGTTTTTT
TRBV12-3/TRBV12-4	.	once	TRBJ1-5	CASSLGGMENQPQHF	TGTGCCAGCAGTTTAGGGGGGATGGAAAATCAGCCCCAGCATTTT
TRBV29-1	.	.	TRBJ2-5	CSVAPGGQVETQYF	TGCAGCGTTGCCCCTGGGGGACAAGTAGAGACCCAGTACTTC
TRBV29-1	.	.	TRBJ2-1	CSVVRAGLYNEQFF	TGCAGCGTTGTGCGAGCTGGACTGTACAATGAGCAGTTCTTC
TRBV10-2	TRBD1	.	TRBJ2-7	CASRQGRAYEQYF	TGCGCCAGCCGACAGGGTAGGGCCTACGAGCAGTACTTC
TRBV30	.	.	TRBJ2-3	CACGPRNADTQYF	TGTGCCTGCGGGCCCCGAAACGCAGATACGCAGTATTTT
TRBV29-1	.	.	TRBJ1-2	CSVEDGGANYGYTF	TGCAGCGTTGAAGATGGGGGGGCTAACTATGGCTACACCTTC
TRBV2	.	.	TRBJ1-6	CASSRRVSLLHF	TGTGCCAGCAGTAGAAGGGTTTCTCTCCTCCACTTT
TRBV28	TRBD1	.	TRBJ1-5	CASSLTGERQQPQHF	TGTGCCAGCAGTCTGACAGGGGAAAGGCAGCAGCCCCAGCATTTT
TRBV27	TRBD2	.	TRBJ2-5	CASSFGGLAGYQETQYF	TGTGCCAGCAGTTTTGGTGGACTAGCAGGGTACCAAGAGACCCAGTACTTC
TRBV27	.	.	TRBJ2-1	CASGSRSGTHEQFF	TGTGCCAGCGGCTCGCGGTCAGGGACTCATGAGCAGTTCTTC
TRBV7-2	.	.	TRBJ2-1	CASSPKGEEQFF	TGTGCCAGCAGCCCGAAGGGTGAGGAGCAGTTCTTC
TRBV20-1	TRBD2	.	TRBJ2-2	CSALSGGPGGELFF	TGCAGTGCCTTGTCGGGGGGGCCCGGCGGGGAGCTGTTTTTT
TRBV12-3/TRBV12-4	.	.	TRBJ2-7	CASSFGQNEQYF	TGTGCCAGCAGTTTTGGACAGAACGAGCAGTACTTC